This T cell receptor (beta chain) emerged from a study of identical twins. The study's findings and limits: Models underestimated how often monozygotic twins shared out-of-frame TCR alpha. High-abundance cord blood beta clonotypes had fewer insertions; memory repertoires showed none. For out-of-frame beta sequences, excess twin sharing was weaker.

CDR3 size: 17 residues. Losses at the gene ends were 0 bases for V and 8 bases for J; bases not matched to a gene: 9. Germline lookup yields CDR1 LNHNV and CDR2 YYDKDF (reference sequence). Template switching supplied a universal primer site; unique molecular identifiers were carried on the cDNA. TCRdb re-analysed the 5' RACE reads in MiXCR, keeping a single row per CDR3 protein. The table lists 200,000 to 250,000 distinct CDR3 sequences, approximately 11% of them singletons. Comments on this clonotype: Its antigen is not identified.

The data were also submitted as part of a second study, on yellow fever vaccine responses in identical twins.

The origin of this receptor is a woman younger than 35 in good health. The chain is built from TRBV15 and TRBJ2-1, with 11 bases lining up with TRBD2. The sample consisted of memory (CD45RO+) T cells sorted from blood. The CDR3 loop is CATSRDRRLAGGDEQFF. The CDR3 DNA reads TGTGCCACCAGCAGAGATAGGCGGCTAGCGGGAGGCGATGAGCAGTTCTTC.